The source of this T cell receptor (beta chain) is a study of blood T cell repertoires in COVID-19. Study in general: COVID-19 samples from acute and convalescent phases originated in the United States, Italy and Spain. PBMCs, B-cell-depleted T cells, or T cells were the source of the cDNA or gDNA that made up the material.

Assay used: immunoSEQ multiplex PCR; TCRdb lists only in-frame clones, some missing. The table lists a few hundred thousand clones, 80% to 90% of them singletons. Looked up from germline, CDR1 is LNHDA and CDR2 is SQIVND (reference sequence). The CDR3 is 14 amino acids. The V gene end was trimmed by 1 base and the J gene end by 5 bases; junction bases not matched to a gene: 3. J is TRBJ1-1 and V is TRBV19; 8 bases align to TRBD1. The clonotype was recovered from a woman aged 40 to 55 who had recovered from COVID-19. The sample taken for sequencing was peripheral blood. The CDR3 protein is CASSIGDRRTEAFF. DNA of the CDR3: TGTGCCAGTAGTATAGGGGACAGGAGGACTGAAGCTTTCTTT. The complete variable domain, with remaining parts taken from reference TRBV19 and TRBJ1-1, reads DGGITQSPKYLFRKEGQNVTLSCEQNLNHDAMYWYRQDPGQGLRLIYYSQIVNDFQKGDIAEGYSVSREKKESFPLTVTSAQKNPTAFYLCASSIGDRRTEAFFGQGTRLTVV.